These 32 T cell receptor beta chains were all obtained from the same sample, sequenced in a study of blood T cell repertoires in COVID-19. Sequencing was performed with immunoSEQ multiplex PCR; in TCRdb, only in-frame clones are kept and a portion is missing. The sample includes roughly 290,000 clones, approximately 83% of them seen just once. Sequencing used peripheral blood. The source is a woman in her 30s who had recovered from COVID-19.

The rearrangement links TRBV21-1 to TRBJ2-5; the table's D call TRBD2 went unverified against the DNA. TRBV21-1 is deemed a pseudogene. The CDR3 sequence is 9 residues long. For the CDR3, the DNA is TGTGCCAGCAGCCTAGACCACTACTTC. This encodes CASSLDHYF.

CDR3 region: CASSLADRGLYPLHF. The CDR3 nucleotides read TGTGCCAGCAGCTTAGCGGACAGGGGTTTGTACCCCCTCCACTTT. The genes are TRBV7-2 and TRBJ1-6, with 9 bases fitting TRBD1. This CDR3 spans 15 amino acids. The junction had 7 bases not matched to a gene; V was cut back by 0 bases and J by 13 bases. The germline CDR1 and CDR2 sequences are SGHTA and FQGNSA.

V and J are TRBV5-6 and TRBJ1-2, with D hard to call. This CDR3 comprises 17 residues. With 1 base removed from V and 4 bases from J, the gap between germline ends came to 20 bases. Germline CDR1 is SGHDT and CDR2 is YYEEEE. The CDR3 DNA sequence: TGTGCCAGCAGCTTGTACCCCGGGGAAGGCCGGACCTATGGCTACACCTTC. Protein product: CASSLYPGEGRTYGYTF.

The CDR3 DNA reads TGTGCCAGCAGCCAAGATTTGGGCTCTAACTATGGCTACACCTTC. This gives the protein CASSQDLGSNYGYTF. The rearrangement joins TRBV3-1 (or the pseudogene TRBV3-2) to TRBJ1-2; D is unclear. The CDR3 is 15 residues long. The germline V and J ends were trimmed by 0 bases and 0 bases, with 8 bases remaining between them. In germline, CDR1 is LGHDT, CDR2 YNNKEL (reference sequence).

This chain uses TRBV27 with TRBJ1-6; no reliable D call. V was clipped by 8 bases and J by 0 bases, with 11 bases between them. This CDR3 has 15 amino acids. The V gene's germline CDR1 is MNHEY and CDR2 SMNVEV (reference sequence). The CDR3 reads CASSPLRSYNSPLHF. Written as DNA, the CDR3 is TGTGCCAGCTCTCCCCTGCGCTCCTATAATTCACCCCTCCACTTT.

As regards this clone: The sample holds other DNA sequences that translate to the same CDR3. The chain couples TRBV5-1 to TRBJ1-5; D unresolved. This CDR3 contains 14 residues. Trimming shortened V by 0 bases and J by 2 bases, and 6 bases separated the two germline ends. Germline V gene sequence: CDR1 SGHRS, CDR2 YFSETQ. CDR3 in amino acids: CASSLEGGNQPQHF. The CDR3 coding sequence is TGCGCCAGCAGCTTGGAGGGAGGCAATCAGCCCCAGCATTTT.

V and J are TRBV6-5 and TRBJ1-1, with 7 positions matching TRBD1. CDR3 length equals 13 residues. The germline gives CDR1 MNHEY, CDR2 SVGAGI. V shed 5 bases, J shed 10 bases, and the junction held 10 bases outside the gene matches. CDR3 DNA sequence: TGTGCCAGCAGTACAAACAGGGGCGAGCGAGCTTTCTTT. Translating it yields CASSTNRGERAFF.

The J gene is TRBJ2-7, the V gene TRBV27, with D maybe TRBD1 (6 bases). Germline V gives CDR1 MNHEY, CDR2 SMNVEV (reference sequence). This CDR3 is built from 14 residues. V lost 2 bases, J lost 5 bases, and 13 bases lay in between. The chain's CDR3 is CASSLLAGGDEQYF. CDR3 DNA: TGTGCCAGCAGTTTACTAGCTGGGGGCGACGAGCAGTACTTC.

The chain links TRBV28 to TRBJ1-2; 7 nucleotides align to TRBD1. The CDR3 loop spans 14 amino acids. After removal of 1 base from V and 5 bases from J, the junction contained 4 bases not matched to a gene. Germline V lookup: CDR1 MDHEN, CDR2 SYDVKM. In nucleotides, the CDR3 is TGTGCCAGCAGTTTATCGGGACAGTGGTATGGCTACACCTTC. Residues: CASSLSGQWYGYTF.

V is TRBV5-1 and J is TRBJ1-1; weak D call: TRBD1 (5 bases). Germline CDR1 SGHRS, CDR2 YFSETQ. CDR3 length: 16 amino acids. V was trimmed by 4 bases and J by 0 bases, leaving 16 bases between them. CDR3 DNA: TGCGCCAGCAGCCCAGGGTTGCCCGGAATGAACACTGAAGCTTTCTTT. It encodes CASSPGLPGMNTEAFF.

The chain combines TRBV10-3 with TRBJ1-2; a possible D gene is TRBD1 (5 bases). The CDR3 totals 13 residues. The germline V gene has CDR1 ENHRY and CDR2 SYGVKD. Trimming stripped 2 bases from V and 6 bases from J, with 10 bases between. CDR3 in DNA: TGTGCCATCAGTGAGGGGGGGTTTGATGGCTACACCTTC. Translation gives CAISEGGFDGYTF.

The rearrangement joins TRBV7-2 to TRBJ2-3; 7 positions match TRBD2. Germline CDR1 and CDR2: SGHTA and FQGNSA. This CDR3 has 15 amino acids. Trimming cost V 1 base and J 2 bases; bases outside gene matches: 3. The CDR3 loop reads CASSLGEGDTDTQYF. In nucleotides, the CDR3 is TGTGCCAGCAGCTTAGGGGAGGGTGACACAGATACGCAGTATTTT.

CDR3 protein: CASSLGGARTVYGYTF. CDR3 coding DNA: TGTGCCAGCAGCTTGGGTGGAGCACGGACAGTCTATGGCTACACCTTC. The J gene is TRBJ1-2, the V gene TRBV5-4; D possibly corresponds to TRBD1 (6 bases). With 0 bases removed from V and 4 bases from J, the gap between germline ends came to 16 bases. The germline CDR1 and CDR2 sequences are SGHNT and YYREEE (reference sequence). The CDR3 loop spans 16 amino acids.

The chain's CDR3 is CASSEGLASYEQYF. The CDR3 nucleotides read TGTGCCAGCAGTGAGGGACTAGCGTCTTACGAGCAGTACTTC. V gene TRBV6-1 combines with J gene TRBJ2-7; 10 nucleotides align to TRBD2. The trim removed 3 bases at V and 4 bases at J, leaving 3 bases unmatched. The CDR3 consists of 14 residues. The V gene's germline CDR1 is MNHNS and CDR2 SASEGT.

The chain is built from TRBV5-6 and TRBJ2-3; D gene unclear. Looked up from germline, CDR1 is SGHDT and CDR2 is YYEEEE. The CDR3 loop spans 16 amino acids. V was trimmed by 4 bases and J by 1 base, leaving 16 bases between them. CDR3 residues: CASSTSPDWGTDTQYF. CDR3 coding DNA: TGTGCCAGCAGCACGAGCCCCGACTGGGGCACAGATACGCAGTATTTT.

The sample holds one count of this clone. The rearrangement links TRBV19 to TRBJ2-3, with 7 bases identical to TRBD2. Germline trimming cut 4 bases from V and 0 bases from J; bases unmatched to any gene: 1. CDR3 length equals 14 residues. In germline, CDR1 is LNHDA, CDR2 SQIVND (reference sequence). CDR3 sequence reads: CASSRAGSTDTQYF. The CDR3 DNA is TGTGCCAGTAGTAGAGCGGGGAGCACAGATACGCAGTATTTT.

CDR3 nucleotide sequence: TGTGCCAGCAGCCAGGTACCAATCGGTCAGCCCCAGCATTTT. Its translation is CASSQVPIGQPQHF. This chain links TRBV11-2 with TRBJ1-5; D call uncertain. Germline V gene lookup returns CDR1 SGHAT and CDR2 FQNNGV. V shed 5 bases and J shed 6 bases, with 14 bases lying between them. The CDR3 length is 14 residues.

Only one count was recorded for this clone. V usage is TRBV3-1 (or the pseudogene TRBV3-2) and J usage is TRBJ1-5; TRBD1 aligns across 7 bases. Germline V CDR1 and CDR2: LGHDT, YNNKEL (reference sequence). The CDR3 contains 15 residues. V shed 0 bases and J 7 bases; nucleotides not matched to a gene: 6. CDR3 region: CASSQETGVGQPQHF. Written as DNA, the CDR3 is TGTGCCAGCAGCCAAGAAACAGGGGTTGGACAGCCCCAGCATTTT.

The CDR3 protein is CASSSDPDRVGQFF. DNA for the CDR3: TGTGCCAGCAGTTCCGATCCGGACAGGGTGGGACAGTTCTTC. The chain recombines TRBV27 with TRBJ2-1; 8 bases fit TRBD1. The V segment lost 4 bases and the J segment 13 bases; nucleotides outside the gene matches: 12. Germline lookup yields CDR1 MNHEY and CDR2 SMNVEV (reference sequence). This CDR3 contains 14 residues.

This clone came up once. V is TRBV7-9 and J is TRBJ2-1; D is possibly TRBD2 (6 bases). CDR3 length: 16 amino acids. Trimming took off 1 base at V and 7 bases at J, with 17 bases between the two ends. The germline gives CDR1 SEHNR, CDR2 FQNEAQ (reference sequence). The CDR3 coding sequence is TGTGCCAGCAGCTTAGGTTTAGCTACTAGCAGGAATGAGCAGTTCTTC. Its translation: CASSLGLATSRNEQFF. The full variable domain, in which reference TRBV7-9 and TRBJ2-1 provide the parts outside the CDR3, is DTGVSQNPRHKITKRGQNVTFRCDPISEHNRLYWYRQTLGQGPEFLTYFQNEAQLEKSRLLSDRFSAERPKGSFSTLEIQRTEQGDSAMYLCASSLGLATSRNEQFFGPGTRLTVL.

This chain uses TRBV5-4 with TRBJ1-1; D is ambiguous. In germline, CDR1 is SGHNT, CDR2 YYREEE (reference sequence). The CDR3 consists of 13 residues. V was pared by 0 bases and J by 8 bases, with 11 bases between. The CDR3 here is CASSLGAGGEAFF. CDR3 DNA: TGTGCCAGCAGCTTGGGAGCGGGAGGAGAAGCTTTCTTT.

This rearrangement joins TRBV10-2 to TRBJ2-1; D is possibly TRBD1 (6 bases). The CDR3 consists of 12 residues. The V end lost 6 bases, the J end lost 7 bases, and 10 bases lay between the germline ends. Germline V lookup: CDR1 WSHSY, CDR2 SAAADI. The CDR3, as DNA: TGCGCCAGCAGGACCGACAGGAATGAGCAGTTCTTC. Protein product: CASRTDRNEQFF.

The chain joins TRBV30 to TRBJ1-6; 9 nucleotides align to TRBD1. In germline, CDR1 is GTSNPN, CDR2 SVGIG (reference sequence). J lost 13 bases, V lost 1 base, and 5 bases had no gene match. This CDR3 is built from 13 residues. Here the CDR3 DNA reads TGTGCCTGGAGTGGACAGGGGGATCTGCCCCTCCACTTT. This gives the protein CAWSGQGDLPLHF.

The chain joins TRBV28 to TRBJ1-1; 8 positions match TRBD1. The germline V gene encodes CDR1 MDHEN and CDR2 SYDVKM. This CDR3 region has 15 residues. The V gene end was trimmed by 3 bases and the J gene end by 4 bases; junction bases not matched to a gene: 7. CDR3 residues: CASSFETGAVTEAFF. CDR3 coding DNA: TGTGCCAGCAGTTTCGAGACAGGGGCAGTCACTGAAGCTTTCTTT.

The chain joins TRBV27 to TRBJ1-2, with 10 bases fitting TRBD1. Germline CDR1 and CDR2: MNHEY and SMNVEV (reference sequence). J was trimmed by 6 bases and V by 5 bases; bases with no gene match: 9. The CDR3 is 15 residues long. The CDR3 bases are TGTGCCAGCAGTGCCGGGACAGGGGTTTGGGATGGCTACACCTTC. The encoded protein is CASSAGTGVWDGYTF.

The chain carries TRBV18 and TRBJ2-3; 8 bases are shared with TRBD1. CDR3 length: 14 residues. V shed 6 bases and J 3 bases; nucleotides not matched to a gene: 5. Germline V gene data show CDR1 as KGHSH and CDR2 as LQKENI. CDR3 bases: TGTGCCAGCTCCCGCGGACAGGGTACAGATACGCAGTATTTT. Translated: CASSRGQGTDTQYF.

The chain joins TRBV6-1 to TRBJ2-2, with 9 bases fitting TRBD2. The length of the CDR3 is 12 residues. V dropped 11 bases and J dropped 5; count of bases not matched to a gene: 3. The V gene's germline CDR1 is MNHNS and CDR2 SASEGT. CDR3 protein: CAGGGGTGELFF. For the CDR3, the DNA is TGTGCCGGCGGGGGGGGGACCGGGGAGCTGTTTTTT.

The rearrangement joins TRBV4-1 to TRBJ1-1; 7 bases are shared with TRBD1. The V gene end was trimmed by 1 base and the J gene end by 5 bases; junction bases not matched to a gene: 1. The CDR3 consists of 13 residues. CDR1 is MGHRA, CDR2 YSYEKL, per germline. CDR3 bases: TGCGCCAGCAGCCAAGGACAGGGAACTGAAGCTTTCTTT. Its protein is CASSQGQGTEAFF.

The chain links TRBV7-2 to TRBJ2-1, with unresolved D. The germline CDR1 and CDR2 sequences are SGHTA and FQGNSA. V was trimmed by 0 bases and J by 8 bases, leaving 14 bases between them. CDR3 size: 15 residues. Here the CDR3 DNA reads TGTGCCAGCAGCTTAGCGGGCCACACCCAAGATGAGCAGTTCTTC. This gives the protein CASSLAGHTQDEQFF.

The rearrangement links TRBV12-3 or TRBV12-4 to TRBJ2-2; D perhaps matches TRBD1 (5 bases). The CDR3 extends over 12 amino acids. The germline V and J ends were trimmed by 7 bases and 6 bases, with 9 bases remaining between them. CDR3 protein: CASTSGSGELFF. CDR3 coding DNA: TGTGCCAGCACCTCAGGGTCCGGGGAGCTGTTTTTT.

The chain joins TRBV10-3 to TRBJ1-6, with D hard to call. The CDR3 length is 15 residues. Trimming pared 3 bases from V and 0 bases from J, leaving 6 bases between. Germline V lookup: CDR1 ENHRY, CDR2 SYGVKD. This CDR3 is CAISDKSSYNSPLHF. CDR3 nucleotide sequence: TGTGCCATCAGTGACAAGAGCTCCTATAATTCACCCCTCCACTTT.

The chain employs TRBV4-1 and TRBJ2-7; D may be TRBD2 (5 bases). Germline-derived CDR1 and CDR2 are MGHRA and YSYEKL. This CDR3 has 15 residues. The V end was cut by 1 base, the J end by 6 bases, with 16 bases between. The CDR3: CASSQGLRVGGEQYF. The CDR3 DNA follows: TGCGCCAGCAGCCAAGGGTTGAGGGTAGGAGGCGAGCAGTACTTC.